This T cell receptor beta chain was captured in a study of T cells after yellow fever vaccination. Regarding the study as a whole: Subsequent booster samples again held most clones from primary vaccination (around 96% CD4, approximately 85% CD8). The secondary response was weaker, and its peak arrived faster, on day 5 versus 15.

This clonotype occurred a few times. As yet, its antigen is unknown. Per germline, CDR1 KGHSH and CDR2 LQKENI. V was shortened by 3 bases and J by 7 bases, with 16 bases between the two germline ends. CDR3 size: 15 residues. For TCR, cDNA came from 5'RACE template switching, which added a universal primer site and UMIs. A single record per CDR3 protein comes from TCRdb applying MiXCR to the 5' RACE reads. The repertoire holds 200,000 to 250,000 distinct CDR3 sequences, with approximately 3% as singletons. The material was CD4+ T cells sorted from PBMCs, obtained 10 days after the yellow fever booster vaccination. The gene calls are TRBV18 and TRBJ1-3; D may be TRBD1 (5 bases). The TCR sequence derives from a man younger than 30 who received the YFV17D yellow fever vaccine. CDR3 loop: CASSPDILRGNTIYF. CDR3 in DNA: TGTGCCAGCTCACCGGACATTCTCCGGGGGAACACCATATATTTT. Looking up the rest from reference TRBV18 and TRBJ1-3 gives the full variable domain: NAGVMQNPRHLVRRRGQEARLRCSPMKGHSHVYWYRQLPEEGLKFMVYLQKENIIDESGMPKERFSAEFPKEGPSILRIQQVVRGDSAAYFCASSPDILRGNTIYFGEGSWLTVV.